This T cell receptor beta chain originates from a study of T cell changes during pregnancy in multiple sclerosis. Germline V gene data show CDR1 as MNHEY and CDR2 as SVGAGI. V dropped 0 bases and J dropped 2 bases, with 10 bases sitting between them. The CDR3 runs 15 residues. Only in-frame clones appear in the TCRdb table, and some are missing; sequencing was by immunoSEQ multiplex PCR. The repertoire holds about 68,000 clones, about 90% seen once, with more than 0.75% in the top ten. The sequence came from a female donor with multiple sclerosis, enrolled in a pregnancy study. This specimen was peripheral blood, taken in the second trimester of pregnancy. This chain connects TRBV6-5 to TRBJ2-5, with D perhaps matching TRBD2 (6 bases). The CDR3: CASSYSGGLQETQYF. The CDR3 coding sequence is TGTGCCAGCAGTTACTCGGGAGGACTGCAAGAGACCCAGTACTTC.